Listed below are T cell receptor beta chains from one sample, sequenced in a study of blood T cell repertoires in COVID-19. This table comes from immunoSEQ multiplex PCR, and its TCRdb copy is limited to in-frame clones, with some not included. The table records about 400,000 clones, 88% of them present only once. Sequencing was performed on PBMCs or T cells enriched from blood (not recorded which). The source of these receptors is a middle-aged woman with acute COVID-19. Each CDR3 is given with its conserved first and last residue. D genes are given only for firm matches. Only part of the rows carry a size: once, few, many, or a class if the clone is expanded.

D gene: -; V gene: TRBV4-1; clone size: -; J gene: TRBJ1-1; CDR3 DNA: TGCGCCAGCAGCCAAGGGGCAGGGTTGACTGAAGCTTTCTTT; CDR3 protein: CASSQGAGLTEAFF
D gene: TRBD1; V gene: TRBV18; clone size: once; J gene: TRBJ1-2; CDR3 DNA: TGTGCCAGCTCACCTGACAGGGGGGACTATGGCTACACCTTC; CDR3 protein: CASSPDRGDYGYTF
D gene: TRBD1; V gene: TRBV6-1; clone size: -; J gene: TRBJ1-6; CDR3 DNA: TGTGCCAGCAGTGAAGCCGGGACAGTAACTTCACCCCTCCACTTT; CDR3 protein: CASSEAGTVTSPLHF
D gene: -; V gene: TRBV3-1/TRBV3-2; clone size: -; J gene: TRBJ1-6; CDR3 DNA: TGTGCCAGCAGCCAAGCGGCGGGGGGCCGGTATTCACCCCTCCACTTT; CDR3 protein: CASSQAAGGRYSPLHF
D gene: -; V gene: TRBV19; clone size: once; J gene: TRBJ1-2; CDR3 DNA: TGTGCCAGTTCTCTTTTTATCGGTCTTCATGTGGGCTACACCTTC; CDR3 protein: CASSLFIGLHVGYTF
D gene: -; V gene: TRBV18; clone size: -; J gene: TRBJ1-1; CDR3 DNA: TGTGCCAGCTCACCAGGGACAGAAGCTTTCTTT; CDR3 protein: CASSPGTEAFF
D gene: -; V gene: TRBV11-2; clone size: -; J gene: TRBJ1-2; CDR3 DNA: TGTGCCAGCAGTCTATTAAGGACGGGGGATGGCTACACCTTC; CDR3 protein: CASSLLRTGDGYTF
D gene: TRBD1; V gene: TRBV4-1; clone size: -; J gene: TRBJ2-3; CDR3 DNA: TGCGCCAGCAGCCAGGGGACAGGGCGGGTGCTGGAGCAGTATTTT; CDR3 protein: CASSQGTGRVLEQYF
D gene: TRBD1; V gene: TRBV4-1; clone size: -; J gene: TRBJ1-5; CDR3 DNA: TGCGCCAGCAGCCAAGGGAGGACAGGACGAGGACTTAATCAGCCCCAGCATTTT; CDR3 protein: CASSQGRTGRGLNQPQHF
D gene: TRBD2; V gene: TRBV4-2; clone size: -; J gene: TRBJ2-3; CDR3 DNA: TGTGCCAGCAGCCAAGGATCTAGCGGGCTAAACACAGATACGCAGTATTTT; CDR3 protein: CASSQGSSGLNTDTQYF
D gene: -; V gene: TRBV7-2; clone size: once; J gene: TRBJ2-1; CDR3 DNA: TGTGCCAGCAGCTTAGAGAGCGGCCATGAGCAGTTCTTC; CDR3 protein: CASSLESGHEQFF
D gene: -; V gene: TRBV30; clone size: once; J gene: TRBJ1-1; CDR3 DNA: TGTGCGGGGGACATATCGACTGAAGCTTTCTTT; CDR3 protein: CAGDISTEAFF
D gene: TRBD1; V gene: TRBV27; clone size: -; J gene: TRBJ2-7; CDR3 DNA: TGTGCCAGCCTACCTGCTGGGACAGGGTTAATGTTTCGCTCCTACGAGCAGTACTTC; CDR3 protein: CASLPAGTGLMFRSYEQYF
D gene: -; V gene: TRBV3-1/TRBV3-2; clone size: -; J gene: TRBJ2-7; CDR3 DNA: TGTGCCAGCAGCCATTCCACTCGGGGTGTGCAGTACTTC; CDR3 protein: CASSHSTRGVQYF
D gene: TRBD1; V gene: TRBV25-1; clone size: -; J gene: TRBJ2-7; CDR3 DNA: TGTGCCAGCAGAGGACAGGGGAAGTATGAGCAGTACTTC; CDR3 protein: CASRGQGKYEQYF
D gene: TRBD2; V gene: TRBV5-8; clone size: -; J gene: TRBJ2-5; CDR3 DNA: TGTGCCAGCAGCCGGGGACTAGTTCGAGAGACCCAGTACTTC; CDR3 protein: CASSRGLVRETQYF
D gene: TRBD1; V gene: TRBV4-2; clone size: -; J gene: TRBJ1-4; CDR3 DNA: TGTGCCAGCAGCACCCGGACAGGGGGGATTAATGAAAAACTGTTTTTT; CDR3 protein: CASSTRTGGINEKLFF
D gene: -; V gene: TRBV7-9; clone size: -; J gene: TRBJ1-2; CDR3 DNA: TGTGCCAGCAGCTTAGAAATGGGGCCCGCTAACTATGGCTACACCTTC; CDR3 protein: CASSLEMGPANYGYTF
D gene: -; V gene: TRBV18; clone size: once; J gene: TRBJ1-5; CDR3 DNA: TGTGCCAGCTCGTCTGACAAAAATCAGCCCCAGCATTTT; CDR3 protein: CASSSDKNQPQHF
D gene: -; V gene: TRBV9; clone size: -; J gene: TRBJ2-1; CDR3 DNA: TGTGCCAGCAGCGCACGCCGGGACTCCTACAATGAGCAGTTCTTC; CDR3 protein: CASSARRDSYNEQFF
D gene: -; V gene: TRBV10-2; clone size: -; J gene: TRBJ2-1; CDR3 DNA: TGCGCCAGCAGTGAGAGAGGCGGGGGCGGAGGAAATGAGCAGTTCTTC; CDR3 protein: CASSERGGGGGNEQFF
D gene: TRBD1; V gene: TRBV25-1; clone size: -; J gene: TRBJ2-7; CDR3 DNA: TGTGCCAGCAGTGAACAGGGGGTCTACGAGCAGTACTTC; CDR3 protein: CASSEQGVYEQYF
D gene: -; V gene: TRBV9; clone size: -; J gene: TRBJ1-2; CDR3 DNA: TGTGCCAGCAGCGGTAGTGCCACCGGGACATCTCACTATGGCTACACCTTC; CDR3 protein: CASSGSATGTSHYGYTF
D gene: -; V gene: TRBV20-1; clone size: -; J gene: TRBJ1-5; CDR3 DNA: TGCAGTGCTAGTGTGGGGGGAGTTAATCAGCCCCAGCATTTT; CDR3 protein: CSASVGGVNQPQHF
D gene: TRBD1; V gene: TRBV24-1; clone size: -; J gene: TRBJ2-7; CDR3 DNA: TGTGCCACCGGAAGAAGACAGGGCGGCGAGCAGTACTTC; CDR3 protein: CATGRRQGGEQYF
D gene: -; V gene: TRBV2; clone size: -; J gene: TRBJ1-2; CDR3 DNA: TGTGCCAGCAGTGAAAGCAGGGAGGGTAACTATGGCTACACCTTC; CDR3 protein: CASSESREGNYGYTF
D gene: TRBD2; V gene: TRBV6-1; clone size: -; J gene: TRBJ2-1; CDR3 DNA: TGTGCCAGCAGTGTGGGTAGCGGGGGGGCCATAAATGAGCAGTTCTTC; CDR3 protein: CASSVGSGGAINEQFF
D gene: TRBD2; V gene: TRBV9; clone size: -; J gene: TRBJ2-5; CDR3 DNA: TGTGCCAGCAGCGTAGCCGCGGGGGGGGCCGGGCGAGAGACCCAGTACTTC; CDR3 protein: CASSVAAGGAGRETQYF
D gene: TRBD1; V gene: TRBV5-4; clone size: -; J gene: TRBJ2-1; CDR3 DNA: TGTGCCAGCAGCCGGACAGGGAATGAGCAGTTCTTC; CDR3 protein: CASSRTGNEQFF
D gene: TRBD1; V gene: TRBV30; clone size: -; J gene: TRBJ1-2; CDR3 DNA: TGTGCCGGCTTACAGGGGACGGATGGCTACACCTTC; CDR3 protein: CAGLQGTDGYTF
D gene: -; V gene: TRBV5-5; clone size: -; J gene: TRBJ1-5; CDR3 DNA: TGTGCCAGCAGCCGAGCCCCGGGGATGGAACAGCCCCAGCATTTT; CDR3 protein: CASSRAPGMEQPQHF
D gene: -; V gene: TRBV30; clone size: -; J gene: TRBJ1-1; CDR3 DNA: TGTGCCTGGAGCCCCCTCACCGGGACTGAAGCTTTCTTT; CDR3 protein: CAWSPLTGTEAFF
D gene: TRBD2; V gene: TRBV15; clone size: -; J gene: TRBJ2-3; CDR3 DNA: TGTGCCACCAGCACCGGGACTAGCGGGGGGTCACGCACAGATACGCAGTATTTT; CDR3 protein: CATSTGTSGGSRTDTQYF
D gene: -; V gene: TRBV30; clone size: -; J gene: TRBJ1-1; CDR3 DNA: TGTGCCTGGAGTGTCGAACCCTCTATGAACACTGAAGCTTTCTTT; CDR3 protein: CAWSVEPSMNTEAFF
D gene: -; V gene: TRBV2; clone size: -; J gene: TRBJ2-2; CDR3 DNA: TGTGCCAGCAGGGGGGGAGTTACCGGGGAGCTGTTTTTT; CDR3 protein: CASRGGVTGELFF
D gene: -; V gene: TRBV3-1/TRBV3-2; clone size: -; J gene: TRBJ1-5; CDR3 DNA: TGTGCCAGCAGCCAATTAAATCAGCCCCAGCATTTT; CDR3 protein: CASSQLNQPQHF
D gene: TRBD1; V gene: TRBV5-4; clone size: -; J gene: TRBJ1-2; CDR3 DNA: TGTGCCAGCAGCCGCCAAACAGGGGCGGGCTATGGCTACACCTTC; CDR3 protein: CASSRQTGAGYGYTF
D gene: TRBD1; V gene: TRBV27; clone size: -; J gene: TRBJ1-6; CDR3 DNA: TGTGCCAGCAGCCCCGGGACAGGGAGTTCACCCCTCCACTTT; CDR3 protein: CASSPGTGSSPLHF
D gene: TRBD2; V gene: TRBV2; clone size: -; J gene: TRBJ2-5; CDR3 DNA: TGTGCCAGCTCGAATACCCTGGTAGCGGGAGACCAAGAGACCCAGTACTTC; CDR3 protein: CASSNTLVAGDQETQYF
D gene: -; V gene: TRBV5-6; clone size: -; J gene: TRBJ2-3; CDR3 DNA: TGTGCCAGCAGCTTGGTTGGGCAGGCGTTCACAGATACGCAGTATTTT; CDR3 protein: CASSLVGQAFTDTQYF
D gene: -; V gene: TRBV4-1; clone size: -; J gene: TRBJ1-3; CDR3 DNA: TGCGCCAGCAGCCGAGGAGGGCTTATCCTCTCTGGAAACACCATATATTTT; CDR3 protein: CASSRGGLILSGNTIYF
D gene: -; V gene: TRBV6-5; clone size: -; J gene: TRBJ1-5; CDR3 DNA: TGTGCCAGCCAGAACAATCAGCCCCAGCATTTT; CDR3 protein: CASQNNQPQHF
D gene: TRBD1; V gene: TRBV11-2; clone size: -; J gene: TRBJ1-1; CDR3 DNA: TGTGCCAGCAGCACAGGGGGCTCCCGCACTGAAGCTTTCTTT; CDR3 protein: CASSTGGSRTEAFF
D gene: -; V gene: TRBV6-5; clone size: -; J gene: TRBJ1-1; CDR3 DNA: TGTGCCAGCACCTCAGGGAGGGGTGAAGCTTTCTTT; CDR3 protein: CASTSGRGEAFF
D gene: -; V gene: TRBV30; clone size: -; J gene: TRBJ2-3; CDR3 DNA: TGTGCCTGGAGTGCAGGGTTTACAGATACGCAGTATTTT; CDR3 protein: CAWSAGFTDTQYF
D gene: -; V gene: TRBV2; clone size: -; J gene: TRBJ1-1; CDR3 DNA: TGTGCCAGCAGTGTATTTAACACTGAAGCTTTCTTT; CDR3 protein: CASSVFNTEAFF
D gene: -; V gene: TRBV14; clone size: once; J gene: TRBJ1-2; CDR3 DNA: TGTGCCAGCAGCCAAGGGACATCTTACTATGGCTACACCTTC; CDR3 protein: CASSQGTSYYGYTF
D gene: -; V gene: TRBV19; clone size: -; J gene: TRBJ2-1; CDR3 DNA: TGTGCCAGTAGCAGTCGGGACTCAGACAATGAGCAGTTCTTC; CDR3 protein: CASSSRDSDNEQFF
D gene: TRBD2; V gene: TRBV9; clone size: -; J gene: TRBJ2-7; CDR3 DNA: TGTGCCAGCAGCGTTGCGCGGGGGGAATCCTACGAGCAGTACTTC; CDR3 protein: CASSVARGESYEQYF
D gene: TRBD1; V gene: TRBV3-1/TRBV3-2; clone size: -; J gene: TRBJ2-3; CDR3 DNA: TGTGCCAGCAGCCAAGACCGACAGGGGGGACAAGATACGCAGTATTTT; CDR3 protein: CASSQDRQGGQDTQYF
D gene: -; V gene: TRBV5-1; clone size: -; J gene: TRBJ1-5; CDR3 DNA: TGCGCCAGCAGCTTGGAATCAGGGGTACAGCCCCAGCATTTT; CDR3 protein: CASSLESGVQPQHF
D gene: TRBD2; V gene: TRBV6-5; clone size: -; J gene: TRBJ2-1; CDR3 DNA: TGTGCCAGTGCTAGCGGGGGTTCCTACAATGAGCAGTTCTTC; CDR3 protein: CASASGGSYNEQFF
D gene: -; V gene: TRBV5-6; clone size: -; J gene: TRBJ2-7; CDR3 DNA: TGTGCCAGCAGCTTGGGTCGGGGACACTACTACGAGCAGTACTTC; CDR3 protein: CASSLGRGHYYEQYF
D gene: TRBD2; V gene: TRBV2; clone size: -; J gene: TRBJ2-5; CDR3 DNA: TGTGCCAGCCGTTCGCGGGGGGGCGGGGAGACCCAGTACTTC; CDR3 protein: CASRSRGGGETQYF
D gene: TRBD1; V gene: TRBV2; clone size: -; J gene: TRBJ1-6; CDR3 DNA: TGTGCCAGCAGTCAGACAGGGGAGCGTTCACCCCTCCACTTT; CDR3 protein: CASSQTGERSPLHF